The 3 T cell receptor beta chains below all came from one sample that was sequenced in a study of blood T cells in healthy people across ages. The use of a sample-barcoded 5' primer and a J-beta primer mix characterized a second PCR of roughly 6 to 11 cycles. TCRdb re-called the 5' RACE reads with MiXCR, one entry per CDR3 protein. This table has around 750,000 distinct CDR3 sequences, about 55% appearing once. What was sequenced was blood. All receptors derive from a man of 80 years or more in good health.

This rearrangement joins TRBV20-1 to TRBJ2-7, with TRBD1 matching over 8 bases. The V gene end was trimmed by 1 base and the J gene end by 1 base; junction bases not matched to a gene: 3. The CDR3 contains 14 residues. Per the germline V gene, CDR1 is DFQATT and CDR2 is SNEGSKA (reference sequence). In DNA, the CDR3 is TGCAGTGCTAGAGGCGGACAGGGATCCTACGAGCAGTACTTC. Translated, it gives CSARGGQGSYEQYF.

This chain links TRBV6-2 or TRBV6-3 with TRBJ2-1; the match to TRBD2 covers 9 bases. The CDR3 consists of 13 residues. The ends lost 6 bases at V and 7 bases at J; junction bases unmatched: 4. Germline V gene lookup returns CDR1 MNHEY and CDR2 SVGEGT. For the CDR3, the DNA is TGTGCCAGCAGGGGGCTAGCGGGGAATGAGCAGTTCTTC. This translates into CASRGLAGNEQFF.

Concerning this clonotype itself: A junction end diverges from the germline sequence, so it may reflect a read error. The rearrangement links TRBV20-1 to TRBJ2-1; possible D gene TRBD2, 6 bases. Germline-derived CDR1 and CDR2 are DFQATT and SNEGSKA (reference sequence). The CDR3 runs to 17 residues. CDR3 nucleotide sequence: TGTAGTGCTGCCCCGGAACTAGCATCTGTGGGGACCAATGAGCAGTTCTTC. As protein: CSAAPELASVGTNEQFF.